Listed here are 30 T cell receptor beta chains from one sample, sequenced in a study of response to subunit inactivated influenza vaccine (dated by TCRdb to 2016 to 2019). The protocol used for the library was RT-PCR. TCRdb records Illumina HiSeq 2500 as the sequencer. TCRdb ran its own pipeline on the public reads, namely fastp trimming at Q25 and MiXCR clone calling, and kept in-frame beta chains. Identical CDR3 proteins give one entry, which carries the most common genes and DNA. Present in this sample are just under 250,000 distinct CDR3 sequences, 10% to 15% of which were seen just once. Together, the top ten hold under 10% of the sample. Source: non-naive T cells sorted from PBMCs, taken approximately 15 days before vaccination. This sample's cell subset or site label indicates: memory T cell fraction. All receptors derive from a man aged 50 or older who received an inactivated influenza vaccine. Donor details come from another sample of the same person, matched by shared clones.

The table lists this clonotype with a count of one. CDR3 nucleotides: TGTGCCAGCAGCTTTGGGGGCGGGGGTGCCTACAATGAGCAGTTCTTC. This sequence encodes CASSFGGGGAYNEQFF. This chain joins TRBV5-4 and TRBJ2-1; possible D gene TRBD2, 7 bases. The CDR3 is 16 amino acids. Between the trimmed V and J ends, which lost 2 bases and 2 bases, there was a span of 14 bases. The germline gives CDR1 SGHNT, CDR2 YYREEE (reference sequence).

This clonotype showed up many times. The chain carries TRBV9 and TRBJ2-3, with 7 bases that match TRBD2. Germline V lookup: CDR1 SGDLS, CDR2 YYNGEE. CDR3 length: 14 amino acids. V trimming: 2 bases; J trimming: 6 bases; junction bases outside the gene matches: 6. The CDR3 region is CASSVIYGGDTQYF. CDR3 nucleotide sequence: TGTGCCAGCAGCGTCATTTACGGGGGGGATACGCAGTATTTT.

This clonotype was found a few times. The chain has TRBV20-1 and TRBJ2-3, with D tentatively TRBD2 (6 bases). The V end lost 5 bases, the J end lost 0 bases, and 9 bases lay between the germline ends. The CDR3 runs 13 residues. The germline CDR1 and CDR2 sequences are DFQATT and SNEGSKA (reference sequence). The CDR3 DNA is TGCAGTGCTGGAGGGACTAGCACAGATACGCAGTATTTT. It is translated as CSAGGTSTDTQYF.

There are many counts of this clonotype. J is TRBJ2-3 and V is TRBV29-1, with D possibly matching TRBD1 (5 bases). Germline V lookup: CDR1 SQVTM, CDR2 ANQGSEA. CDR3 length: 14 residues. The germline V and J ends were trimmed by 3 bases and 4 bases, with 14 bases remaining between them. The CDR3 sequence is CSVDGSTAPDTQYF. The CDR3 nucleotides read TGCAGCGTTGATGGTTCGACAGCTCCAGATACGCAGTATTTT.

Comment on this clonotype: The CDR3 end shows no conserved phenylalanine or tryptophan, and so a read error is likely. The chain combines TRBV7-9 with TRBJ1-2; D is ambiguous. Trimming stripped 5 bases from V and 4 bases from J, with 8 bases between. This CDR3 is built from 12 residues. CDR1 and CDR2 (germline): SEHNR, FQNEAQ (reference sequence). CDR3 DNA sequence: TGTGCCAGCAGCCCGGACCTCTATGGCTACACCTCC. Its translation is CASSPDLYGYTS.

This clonotype was detected many times. The chain joins TRBV5-5 to TRBJ2-5, with 15 positions matching TRBD2. Looked up from germline, CDR1 is SGHKS and CDR2 is YYEKEE (reference sequence). The CDR3 runs to 16 residues. Germline trimming cut 4 bases from V and 2 bases from J; bases unmatched to any gene: 3. The CDR3 region has the DNA TGTGCCAGCAGCCCGGGACTAGCGGGGGGACAAGAGACCCAGTACTTC. It codes for CASSPGLAGGQETQYF.

At least ten counts were recorded for this clonotype. This sequence joins TRBV12-3 or TRBV12-4 and TRBJ2-3, with unresolved D. This CDR3 region has 15 residues. With 5 bases removed from V and 2 bases from J, the gap between germline ends came to 14 bases. The CDR3 spells CASSPGRRTTDTQYF. In DNA form, the CDR3 reads TGTGCCAGCAGTCCAGGACGGAGAACCACAGATACGCAGTATTTT.

In this sample, this clonotype turned up a few times. The rearrangement links TRBV5-1 to TRBJ2-1; D could derive from TRBD1 or TRBD2 (6 bases each). The V gene's germline CDR1 is SGHRS and CDR2 YFSETQ. The length of the CDR3 is 14 residues. The V end was cut by 7 bases, the J end by 6 bases, with 17 bases between. This CDR3 is CASGRGEQGNEQFF. The CDR3 DNA reads TGCGCCAGCGGCCGCGGGGAACAGGGCAATGAGCAGTTCTTC.

Many counts were recorded for this clonotype. The rearrangement joins TRBV6-5 to TRBJ1-2; TRBD1 agrees at 7 bases. Germline values: CDR1 MNHEY, CDR2 SVGAGI. The junction had 4 bases not matched to a gene; V was cut back by 6 bases and J by 6 bases. CDR3 length: 12 residues. The CDR3 spells CASRRDSDGYTF. The CDR3 DNA follows: TGTGCCAGCAGGCGGGACAGTGATGGCTACACCTTC.

The chain links TRBV27 to TRBJ2-1, with 10 bases identical to TRBD1. Germline CDR1 is MNHEY and CDR2 is SMNVEV (reference sequence). The ends lost 6 bases at V and 6 bases at J; junction bases unmatched: 5. CDR3 length: 14 residues. CDR3 protein: CASSRDRGPNEQFF. CDR3 bases: TGTGCCAGCAGCCGGGACAGGGGTCCCAATGAGCAGTTCTTC.

This chain uses TRBV7-3 with TRBJ2-2, with 9 bases identical to TRBD2. CDR3 length: 17 amino acids. V gave up 5 bases and J gave up 0 bases; unmatched junction bases: 7. Germline V gene data show CDR1 as SGHTA and CDR2 as FQGTGA. The CDR3 region is CASSMPAGGSNTGELFF. Written as DNA, the CDR3 is TGTGCCAGCAGCATGCCGGCGGGAGGGTCGAACACCGGGGAGCTGTTTTTT.

This clonotype was observed a single time. For the CDR3, the DNA is TGTGCCACCAGAAAGGCACAGTTCTACGAGCAGTACTTC. As protein: CATRKAQFYEQYF. The chain is built from TRBV6-1 and TRBJ2-7; D remains ambiguous. CDR1 is MNHNS and CDR2 is SASEGT in the germline V gene. The V end was cut by 10 bases, the J end by 3 bases, with 16 bases between. This CDR3 is 13 amino acids long.

The chain combines TRBV4-3 with TRBJ1-6, with D maybe TRBD1 (5 bases). CDR1 is LGHNA and CDR2 is YSLEER in the germline V gene. V was cut by 4 bases and J by 3 bases, with 10 bases left in between. The CDR3 runs 15 residues. The CDR3 DNA follows: TGCGCCAGCAGCCCCGACAGTAACTATAATTCACCCCTCCACTTT. Translated: CASSPDSNYNSPLHF.

The sample holds many counts of this clonotype. The chain recombines TRBV28 with TRBJ2-2, with 11 bases that match TRBD1. Germline CDR1 and CDR2: MDHEN and SYDVKM. Unmatched junction bases numbered 12, after V lost 6 bases and J lost 6 bases. This CDR3 spans 17 amino acids. The CDR3 reads CASRPAADRGLSGELFF. CDR3 bases: TGTGCCAGCAGACCAGCGGCGGACAGGGGGCTCTCCGGGGAGCTGTTTTTT.

This clonotype has a count of ten or more. The V gene is TRBV20-1, the J gene TRBJ2-5, with D uncertain. Germline V CDR1 and CDR2: DFQATT, SNEGSKA (reference sequence). Trimming removed 6 bases at V and 5 bases at J, with 16 bases between. The CDR3 has 13 residues. The CDR3 loop is CSADDTLGETQYF. In DNA form, the CDR3 reads TGCAGTGCCGACGACACCCTAGGGGAGACCCAGTACTTC.

The chain is built from TRBV7-6 and TRBJ2-5; possibly TRBD1 or TRBD2 for D (6 bases each). V shed 5 bases and J shed 4 bases, with 17 bases lying between them. The germline gives CDR1 SGHVS, CDR2 FNYEAQ. This CDR3 spans 15 amino acids. The CDR3, as DNA: TGTGCCAGCAGCAGAGGGGGAGGCACAGCAGAGACCCAGTACTTC. This gives the protein CASSRGGGTAETQYF.

This clonotype occurred a few times. The rearrangement links TRBV4-2 to TRBJ1-4; tentatively, D is TRBD1 (6 bases). In germline, CDR1 is LGHNA, CDR2 YNFKEQ. Between the trimmed V and J ends, which lost 3 bases and 5 bases, there was a span of 13 bases. CDR3 length: 15 amino acids. The CDR3 is CASSQRQESNEKLFF. The CDR3 region has the DNA TGTGCCAGCAGCCAGCGACAGGAGTCAAATGAAAAACTGTTTTTT.

Concerning this clonotype: Relative to the germline gene, one junction end is altered; a read error may explain this. The chain joins TRBV12-3 or TRBV12-4 to TRBJ2-2; D possibly corresponds to TRBD2 (5 bases). This CDR3 is 16 amino acids long. CDR3 loop: CATSFRVGVVAGELFF. The CDR3 DNA reads as TGTGCCACCAGTTTCCGGGTCGGGGTGGTCGCCGGGGAGCTGTTTTTT.

This clonotype appeared many times. V usage is TRBV6-6 and J usage is TRBJ1-4; 9 bases align to TRBD1. The CDR3 sequence is 15 residues long. CDR1 is MNHNY and CDR2 is SVGAGI in the germline V gene (reference sequence). V lost 4 bases to trimming and J lost 7 bases; unmatched junction nucleotides: 7. The DNA of the CDR3 is TGTGCCAGCAGTTTAACAGGGGGCAGCGGTGAAAAACTGTTTTTT. It yields the protein CASSLTGGSGEKLFF.

This clonotype was counted ten times or more. This chain links TRBV12-3 or TRBV12-4 with TRBJ2-7, with 8 bases fitting TRBD1. The CDR3 is 13 residues long. V gave up 6 bases and J gave up 4 bases; unmatched junction bases: 5. The CDR3 nucleotides are TGTGCCAGCAGGGACAGGGCAGGGTACGAGCAGTACTTC. This translates into CASRDRAGYEQYF.

This sequence joins TRBV21-1 and TRBJ2-4; the table gives TRBD2 as D, unverified against the DNA. TRBV21-1 is a documented pseudogene. The CDR3 sequence is 18 residues long. CDR3 nucleotides: TGTGCCAGCAGCAAAGCGCTGACGGGAGGGCCCGTTGTTAGCATTCAGTACTTC. It codes for CASSKALTGGPVVSIQYF.

The rearrangement joins TRBV20-1 to TRBJ1-1; D is unresolved. The CDR3 contains 11 residues. The germline gives CDR1 DFQATT, CDR2 SNEGSKA (reference sequence). Trimming removed 2 bases from V and 5 bases from J, with 6 bases in between. The CDR3 region is CSARQSTEAFF. As DNA, the CDR3 is TGCAGTGCTAGACAAAGTACTGAAGCTTTCTTT.

This clonotype has a handful of counts. J is TRBJ2-6 and V is TRBV12-3 or TRBV12-4, with D possibly TRBD2 on 5 matching bases. The CDR3 covers 16 residues. The germline V and J ends were trimmed by 9 bases and 4 bases, with 19 bases remaining between them. DNA of the CDR3: TGTGCCAGTCTACCCCCGACGGGGAGCGGGGCCAACGTCCTGACTTTC. This sequence encodes CASLPPTGSGANVLTF.

This clonotype was picked up a small number of times. V and J are TRBV18 and TRBJ2-3, with TRBD2 identical over 9 bases. The CDR3 contains 16 residues. Per germline, CDR1 KGHSH and CDR2 LQKENI. J gave up 4 bases and V 3 bases, and 8 bases lay outside the gene matches. The CDR3 nucleotides read TGTGCCAGCTCACCTCCGGTGGTAGCGGGGGCAGATACGCAGTATTTT. Translated: CASSPPVVAGADTQYF.

This chain joins TRBV7-9 and TRBJ1-4; the D gene is possibly TRBD1 (6 bases). Trimming took off 5 bases at V and 8 bases at J, with 18 bases between the two ends. Germline loops: CDR1 SEHNR, CDR2 FQNEAQ (reference sequence). The CDR3 loop spans 15 amino acids. The DNA for the CDR3 is TGTGCCAGCAGCCTCGGAACCTGGGACACCGAAAAACTGTTTTTT. Translated: CASSLGTWDTEKLFF.

This clonotype was seen more than once but under ten times. The chain employs TRBV7-9 and TRBJ2-3, with 7 nucleotides matching TRBD1. Germline V gene lookup returns CDR1 SEHNR and CDR2 FQNEAQ (reference sequence). The ends lost 2 bases at V and 7 bases at J; junction bases unmatched: 3. This CDR3 contains 13 residues. The CDR3, as DNA: TGTGCCAGCAGCTTATCGGGACAGTATACGCAGTATTTT. Its protein product is CASSLSGQYTQYF.

This clonotype was observed many times. V and J are TRBV20-1 and TRBJ2-5; 8 nucleotides agree with TRBD2. Germline lookup yields CDR1 DFQATT and CDR2 SNEGSKA (reference sequence). V was clipped by 8 bases and J by 4 bases; unmatched bases: 12. This CDR3 contains 14 residues. CDR3 in amino acids: CSPTFGAGGETQYF. The CDR3 DNA reads as TGCAGTCCTACCTTCGGCGCGGGAGGAGAGACCCAGTACTTC.

The chain couples TRBV29-1 to TRBJ2-5; D call uncertain. The CDR3 is 13 amino acids. Looked up from germline, CDR1 is SQVTM and CDR2 is ANQGSEA. V lost 6 bases, J lost 5 bases, and 16 bases lay in between. Written as DNA, the CDR3 is TGCAGCGTGAAACAGAGGCCCGAGGAGACCCAGTACTTC. Its translation is CSVKQRPEETQYF.

In this sample, this clonotype turned up many times. The chain uses TRBV24-1 and TRBJ2-1; D may be TRBD1 or TRBD2 (5 bases each). Trimming removed 4 bases from V and 8 bases from J, with 20 bases in between. CDR1 KGHDR and CDR2 SFDVKD come from the germline V gene. CDR3 size: 16 residues. CDR3 in amino acids: CATSESGTPPFDEQFF. DNA for the CDR3: TGTGCCACCAGTGAGTCCGGGACCCCCCCCTTCGATGAGCAGTTCTTC.

This clonotype was observed a few times. V is TRBV7-9 and J is TRBJ2-2; 8 nucleotides agree with TRBD1. Per the germline V gene, CDR1 is SEHNR and CDR2 is FQNEAQ (reference sequence). The length of the CDR3 is 15 residues. With V trimmed by 5 bases and J by 4 bases, 6 bases remained unmatched. The CDR3 coding sequence is TGTGCCAGCAGCCAGGGGGCGCGGCGCACCGGGGAGCTGTTTTTT. Translating gives CASSQGARRTGELFF.